The entry that follows covers one T cell receptor beta chain sequence. The sample comes from a study of naive and memory T cell subsets. This sample's treatment: skin biopsy from PPD injection site in Mantoux-positive individual. Cells were not sorted; total RNA input targeted roughly 1 to 1000 ng. Alpha and beta constant region primers primed reverse transcription for blood and skin samples. TCRdb called the UMI-ligation and nested PCR reads again in MiXCR, with one record for every CDR3 protein. The data contain 18,000 or so distinct CDR3 sequences, less than 9.5% of them singletons. From germline, CDR1 is LNHDA and CDR2 SQIVND (reference sequence). CDR3 length: 15 residues. Trimming stripped 3 bases from V and 11 bases from J, with 20 bases between.

This sample comprised skin, obtained from a tuberculin skin test site. The chain joins TRBV19 to TRBJ2-1, with D perhaps given as TRBD1 or TRBD2 (5 bases each). The sequence was obtained from an adult in good health. The CDR3 DNA is TGTGCCAGTAGTATTAGTCCTAACAGGAGGAATAAGCAGTTCTTC. Translated, it gives CASSISPNRRNKQFF.